The 9 T cell receptor beta chains reported below all come from one sample, sequenced in a study of OX40 agonist ivuxolimab in advanced cancers. Profiled with immunoSEQ multiplex PCR; TCRdb holds only in-frame clones, not every one. Among tens of thousands of clones listed, 85% were seen once. The sequences come from CD4+ or CD8+ T cells sorted from blood, collected in a trial of the OX40 agonist ivuxolimab. These receptors were taken from an adult with an advanced solid tumor such as melanoma, head and neck, liver or kidney cancer.

The J gene is TRBJ1-6, the V gene TRBV2; D call uncertain. Germline V gene data show CDR1 as SNHLY and CDR2 as FYNNEI. The V and J ends lost 1 base and 14 bases respectively, with 6 bases between them. The CDR3 runs 11 residues. CDR3 bases: TGTGCCAGCAGTGAAGAGTATTCCCTCCACTTT. Translated, it gives CASSEEYSLHF.

V gene TRBV7-8 combines with J gene TRBJ2-3; no firm D call. Trimming removed 2 bases from V and 4 bases from J, with 10 bases in between. The CDR3 is 14 amino acids. CDR1 is SGHVS and CDR2 is FQNEAQ in the germline V gene. The CDR3: CASSLMAWADTQYF. The CDR3 DNA is TGTGCCAGCAGCTTAATGGCCTGGGCAGATACGCAGTATTTT.

This clone was observed a handful of times. The chain combines TRBV10-3 with TRBJ1-2; 9 bases match TRBD1. CDR1 and CDR2 (germline): ENHRY, SYGVKD. CDR3 size: 15 residues. J was trimmed by 6 bases and V by 5 bases; bases with no gene match: 10. The CDR3 DNA sequence: TGTGCCATCAGTCTACAACAGACAGGGGGTGATGGCTACACCTTC. Translating gives CAISLQQTGGDGYTF.

The V gene is TRBV11-2, the J gene TRBJ1-4; D perhaps matches TRBD1 (6 bases). The germline V gene has CDR1 SGHAT and CDR2 FQNNGV. This CDR3 comprises 13 residues. The V end was cut by 3 bases, the J end by 5 bases, with 7 bases between. The DNA of the CDR3 is TGTGCCAGCAGCTTGGACAGAAATGAAAAACTGTTTTTT. This translates into CASSLDRNEKLFF.

J is TRBJ1-2 and V is TRBV18, with D maybe TRBD1 (5 bases). Germline V lookup: CDR1 KGHSH, CDR2 LQKENI. The CDR3 contains 14 residues. V shed 0 bases and J shed 4 bases, with 9 bases lying between them. CDR3 sequence: CASSPPDGTYGYTF. CDR3 in DNA: TGTGCCAGCTCACCACCGGACGGGACCTATGGCTACACCTTC. Drawing the rest from reference TRBV18 and TRBJ1-2, the complete variable domain is NAGVMQNPRHLVRRRGQEARLRCSPMKGHSHVYWYRQLPEEGLKFMVYLQKENIIDESGMPKERFSAEFPKEGPSILRIQQVVRGDSAAYFCASSPPDGTYGYTFGSGTRLTVV.

The V call is TRBV28, the J call TRBJ1-2; D is ambiguous. The CDR3 covers 13 residues. The V end was cut by 4 bases, the J end by 2 bases, with 8 bases between. Germline CDR1 MDHEN, CDR2 SYDVKM. CDR3 DNA: TGTGCCAGCAGTTCTCGGAGGAACTATGGCTACACCTTC. This gives the protein CASSSRRNYGYTF.

V gene TRBV2 combines with J gene TRBJ1-1, with unresolved D. Trimming pared 8 bases from V and 0 bases from J, leaving 10 bases between. CDR1 SNHLY and CDR2 FYNNEI come from the germline V gene. The CDR3 totals 13 residues. The CDR3 region has the DNA TGTGCCAGCCTCGTTCAGGTGAACACTGAAGCTTTCTTT. Residues: CASLVQVNTEAFF.

The chain combines TRBV18 with TRBJ2-3; 8 nucleotides line up with TRBD2. The CDR3 has 15 amino acids. The germline gives CDR1 KGHSH, CDR2 LQKENI. Losses at the gene ends were 5 bases for V and 2 bases for J; bases not matched to a gene: 6. The CDR3 reads CASSGGLAVTDTQYF. For the CDR3, the DNA is TGTGCCAGCTCAGGAGGACTAGCTGTCACAGATACGCAGTATTTT. Drawing the rest from reference TRBV18 and TRBJ2-3, the complete variable domain is NAGVMQNPRHLVRRRGQEARLRCSPMKGHSHVYWYRQLPEEGLKFMVYLQKENIIDESGMPKERFSAEFPKEGPSILRIQQVVRGDSAAYFCASSGGLAVTDTQYFGPGTRLTVL.

CDR3 region: CASSADGATNEKLFF. DNA for the CDR3: TGTGCCAGCTCAGCGGATGGGGCAACTAATGAAAAACTGTTTTTT. The rearrangement links TRBV18 to TRBJ1-4; unclear D gene. The V gene lost 5 bases and the J gene lost 0 bases, with 10 bases spanning the gap. Germline V gene data show CDR1 as KGHSH and CDR2 as LQKENI. The CDR3 has 15 residues.